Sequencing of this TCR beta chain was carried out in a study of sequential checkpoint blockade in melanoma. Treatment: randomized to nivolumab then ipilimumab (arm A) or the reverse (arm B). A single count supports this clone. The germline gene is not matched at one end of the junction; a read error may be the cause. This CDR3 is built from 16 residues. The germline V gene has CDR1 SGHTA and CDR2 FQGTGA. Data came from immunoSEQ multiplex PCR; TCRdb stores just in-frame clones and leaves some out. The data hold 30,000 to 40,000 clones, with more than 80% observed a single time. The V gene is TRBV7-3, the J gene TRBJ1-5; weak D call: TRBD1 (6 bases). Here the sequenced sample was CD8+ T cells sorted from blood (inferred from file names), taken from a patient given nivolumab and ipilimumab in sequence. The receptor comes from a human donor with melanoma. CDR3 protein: CASSQEWTVGNQPQHF. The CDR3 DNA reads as TGCGCCAGCAGCCAAGAATGGACAGTTGGCAATCAGCCCCAGCATTTT.